The 26 T cell receptor beta chains listed next were all sequenced from one sample in a study of shared clonotypes between healthy human individuals. Assay: immunoSEQ multiplex PCR; the TCRdb copy retains only in-frame clones and omits some. This sample has 2,500,000 or so clones, with 80% to 95% found just once. The sample taken for sequencing was naive CD4+ T cells from PBMCs. Subset meaning: CD45RA+ positively selected. The receptors shown here come from a man between 18 and 35 years old in good health. Some clones in this sample may be carry-over from other donors' samples.

On this clone: The same CDR3 is also encoded by other DNA sequences in this sample. The chain joins TRBV4-1 to TRBJ2-7; no clear D. The germline gives CDR1 MGHRA, CDR2 YSYEKL. The V end was cut by 3 bases, the J end by 1 base, with 4 bases between. The CDR3 length is 12 residues. The CDR3 is CASSQGSYEQYF. The CDR3 nucleotides are TGCGCCAGCAGCCAGGGATCCTACGAGCAGTACTTC.

The genes are TRBV14 and TRBJ1-3; no clear D gene. Germline V gene sequence: CDR1 SGHDN, CDR2 FVKESK. This CDR3 comprises 14 residues. V dropped 4 bases and J dropped 0 bases, with 7 bases sitting between them. CDR3 sequence: CASSLLHSGNTIYF. CDR3 coding DNA: TGTGCCAGCAGCCTACTACACTCTGGAAACACCATATATTTT.

A few counts support this clone. J is TRBJ2-5 and V is TRBV5-5, with D maybe TRBD2 (5 bases). This CDR3 contains 13 residues. V lost 4 bases, J lost 3 bases, and 10 bases lay in between. In germline, CDR1 is SGHKS, CDR2 YYEKEE (reference sequence). The CDR3 sequence is CASSVGSEETQYF. Written as DNA, the CDR3 is TGTGCCAGCAGCGTGGGGAGCGAAGAGACCCAGTACTTC.

This sequence joins TRBV29-1 and TRBJ2-3; TRBD2 matches at 8 bases. CDR1 SQVTM and CDR2 ANQGSEA come from the germline V gene. The CDR3 runs to 17 residues. Trimming took 0 bases from V and 1 from J; bases not matched to a gene: 9. The CDR3 nucleotides are TGCAGCGTTGAAGACCGGGGGGGCCGGGGTGGCACAGATACGCAGTATTTT. Residues: CSVEDRGGRGGTDTQYF.

This chain connects TRBV5-4 to TRBJ2-1; 10 nucleotides align to TRBD2. CDR1 SGHNT and CDR2 YYREEE come from the germline V gene (reference sequence). V trimming: 5 bases; J trimming: 2 bases; junction bases outside the gene matches: 4. This CDR3 is 15 amino acids long. The CDR3: CASSTSGGAYNEQFF. CDR3 in DNA: TGTGCCAGCAGTACCAGCGGGGGGGCCTACAATGAGCAGTTCTTC.

This chain connects TRBV5-6 to TRBJ2-1; 8 bases agree with TRBD1. V lost 2 bases and J lost 9; bases outside the gene matches: 7. This CDR3 region has 14 residues. Germline CDR1 reads SGHDT; CDR2 reads YYEEEE. The CDR3 DNA reads as TGTGCCAGCAGCTTATGGACAGGGATCACTGAGCAGTTCTTC. This encodes CASSLWTGITEQFF.

V and J are TRBV7-9 and TRBJ1-2; TRBD1 is a possible D gene (5 bases). The CDR3 totals 14 residues. CDR1 and CDR2 from the germline V gene are SEHNR and FQNEAQ (reference sequence). V was trimmed by 5 bases and J by 6 bases, leaving 16 bases between them. The CDR3 loop is CASSPSGSDNGYTF. For the CDR3, the DNA is TGTGCCAGCAGCCCCTCAGGCTCGGACAATGGCTACACCTTC. The whole variable domain, filled in from reference TRBV7-9 and TRBJ1-2, reads DTGVSQNPRHKITKRGQNVTFRCDPISEHNRLYWYRQTLGQGPEFLTYFQNEAQLEKSRLLSDRFSAERPKGSFSTLEIQRTEQGDSAMYLCASSPSGSDNGYTFGSGTRLTVV.

The J gene is TRBJ2-2, the V gene TRBV5-1; D gene ambiguous. Per the germline V gene, CDR1 is SGHRS and CDR2 is YFSETQ. Trimming cost V 1 base and J 0 bases, with 7 bases left between them. The CDR3 is 15 residues long. The chain's CDR3 is CASSLSPANTGELFF. The DNA of the CDR3 is TGCGCCAGCAGCTTGTCACCAGCGAACACCGGGGAGCTGTTTTTT.

The chain is built from TRBV5-4 and TRBJ2-7; TRBD1 aligns across 11 bases. Germline V gene sequence: CDR1 SGHNT, CDR2 YYREEE (reference sequence). Germline trimming cut 3 bases from V and 5 bases from J; bases unmatched to any gene: 4. This CDR3 is built from 14 residues. Here the CDR3 reads CASSSGTGGHEQYF. The CDR3 bases are TGTGCCAGCAGCTCCGGGACAGGGGGTCACGAGCAGTACTTC.

This chain links TRBV29-1 with TRBJ2-4; no reliable D call. V was pared by 7 bases and J by 1 base, with 5 bases between. CDR1 is SQVTM, CDR2 ANQGSEA, per germline. The CDR3 is made up of 11 amino acids. The CDR3 region is CSAAAKNIQYF. The CDR3 nucleotides are TGCAGCGCAGCGGCCAAAAACATTCAGTACTTC.

The rearrangement joins TRBV15 to TRBJ1-1; no reliable D call. V lost 3 bases to trimming and J lost 3 bases, with 11 bases between them. Germline CDR1 reads LNHNV; CDR2 reads YYDKDF (reference sequence). The CDR3 sequence is 14 residues long. CDR3: CATSSRWVDTEAFF. The CDR3 DNA reads TGTGCCACCAGCAGCCGTTGGGTGGACACTGAAGCTTTCTTT.

V gene TRBV11-2 combines with J gene TRBJ1-4; D not certain. CDR3 size: 14 residues. Trimming took off 5 bases at V and 7 bases at J, with 14 bases between the two ends. Germline-derived CDR1 and CDR2 are SGHAT and FQNNGV. The CDR3 loop reads CASSVTTPGEKLFF. CDR3 DNA sequence: TGTGCCAGCAGCGTGACTACTCCGGGTGAAAAACTGTTTTTT. Using reference TRBV11-2 and TRBJ1-4 for the parts outside the CDR3, the full variable domain is EAGVAQSPRYKIIEKRQSVAFWCNPISGHATLYWYQQILGQGPKLLIQFQNNGVVDDSQLPKDRFSAERLKGVDSTLKIQPAKLEDSAVYLCASSVTTPGEKLFFGSGTQLSVL.

The chain employs TRBV5-5 and TRBJ1-1; D is unclear. Trimming removed 1 base at V and 0 bases at J, with 7 bases between. This CDR3 is 14 amino acids long. Per germline, CDR1 SGHKS and CDR2 YYEKEE (reference sequence). The CDR3 here is CASSLQRMNTEAFF. Here the CDR3 DNA reads TGTGCCAGCAGCTTGCAGCGAATGAACACTGAAGCTTTCTTT.

The J gene is TRBJ2-1, the V gene TRBV5-1; TRBD2 matches at 10 bases. The V gene's germline CDR1 is SGHRS and CDR2 YFSETQ. This CDR3 has 16 amino acids. J gave up 9 bases and V 0 bases, and 9 bases lay outside the gene matches. CDR3 loop: CASSLAAAGGPGEQFF. CDR3 DNA sequence: TGCGCCAGCAGCTTGGCCGCAGCGGGAGGGCCAGGTGAGCAGTTCTTC.

The chain couples TRBV27 to TRBJ2-7; the match to TRBD2 covers 9 bases. The CDR3 has 14 residues. V lost 5 bases to trimming and J lost 6 bases; unmatched junction nucleotides: 8. CDR1 is MNHEY, CDR2 SMNVEV, per germline (reference sequence). The CDR3 region has the DNA TGTGCCAGCAGTCCCAGGGGGACTAGCTCCGAGCAGTACTTC. Translation gives CASSPRGTSSEQYF.

The chain links TRBV25-1 to TRBJ2-3; tentative D call: TRBD2 (6 bases). The V and J ends lost 6 bases and 4 bases respectively, with 14 bases between them. CDR1 and CDR2 (germline): MGHDK, SYGVNS. The CDR3 is 14 residues long. The CDR3 here is CASSKPGVSDTQYF. In DNA form, the CDR3 reads TGTGCCAGCAGCAAACCGGGAGTCTCAGATACGCAGTATTTT.

The V and J genes are TRBV9 and TRBJ2-7; 10 bases fit TRBD2. From germline, CDR1 is SGDLS and CDR2 YYNGEE. This CDR3 comprises 14 residues. After removal of 3 bases from V and 7 bases from J, the junction contained 7 bases not matched to a gene. CDR3 loop: CASSASGSGSEQYF. CDR3 bases: TGTGCCAGCAGCGCTAGCGGGAGCGGATCGGAGCAGTACTTC.

This clone appeared a single time. The chain employs TRBV5-4 and TRBJ2-6; D not certain. CDR3 length: 15 amino acids. V dropped 2 bases and J dropped 0 bases, with 6 bases sitting between them. Germline CDR1 is SGHNT and CDR2 is YYREEE (reference sequence). In DNA, the CDR3 is TGTGCCAGCAGCTTTGAAGACTCTGGGGCCAACGTCCTGACTTTC. Amino acids: CASSFEDSGANVLTF. The whole variable domain, filled in from reference TRBV5-4 and TRBJ2-6, reads ETGVTQSPTHLIKTRGQQVTLRCSSQSGHNTVSWYQQALGQGPQFIFQYYREEENGRGNFPPRFSGLQFPNYSSELNVNALELDDSALYLCASSFEDSGANVLTFGAGSRLTVL.

The chain is built from TRBV30 and TRBJ1-1, with D unclear. V dropped 3 bases and J dropped 1 base, with 9 bases sitting between them. The CDR3 runs 13 residues. Germline CDR1 is GTSNPN and CDR2 is SVGIG (reference sequence). Here the CDR3 reads CAWRPWGNTEAFF. CDR3 DNA sequence: TGTGCCTGGAGACCCTGGGGGAACACTGAAGCTTTCTTT.

The V gene is TRBV7-9, the J gene TRBJ1-4; 9 bases are shared with TRBD1. Germline lookup yields CDR1 SEHNR and CDR2 FQNEAQ (reference sequence). J gave up 7 bases and V 6 bases, and 6 bases lay outside the gene matches. The CDR3 loop spans 14 amino acids. The CDR3 here is CASRRGTGSEKLFF. CDR3 nucleotide sequence: TGTGCCAGCAGGCGGGGGACAGGGTCTGAAAAACTGTTTTTT.

Remarks on this clone: Other DNA sequences within the sample encode an identical CDR3. The CDR3 sequence is CASSLPSYEQYF. CDR3 bases: TGCGCCAGCAGTCTCCCTTCCTACGAGCAGTACTTC. This chain uses TRBV5-1 with TRBJ2-7, with D unresolved. The CDR3 length is 12 residues. The germline gives CDR1 SGHRS, CDR2 YFSETQ. V dropped 5 bases and J dropped 1 base, with 7 bases sitting between them.

V usage is TRBV5-1 and J usage is TRBJ1-6; no firm D call. Germline V lookup: CDR1 SGHRS, CDR2 YFSETQ. This CDR3 is 14 amino acids long. Trimming shortened V by 2 bases and J by 8 bases, and 11 bases separated the two germline ends. CDR3 sequence reads: CASSFGVTDSPLHF. The CDR3 region has the DNA TGCGCCAGCAGCTTTGGGGTTACGGATTCACCCCTCCACTTT.

The rearrangement joins TRBV4-1 to TRBJ1-5; TRBD1 agrees at 8 bases. J lost 0 bases, V lost 3 bases, and 10 bases had no gene match. The CDR3 is 18 amino acids. Germline-derived CDR1 and CDR2 are MGHRA and YSYEKL. The DNA for the CDR3 is TGCGCCAGCAGCCAGGAGACAGGGGTATGGGATAGCAATCAGCCCCAGCATTTT. This translates into CASSQETGVWDSNQPQHF.

J is TRBJ2-3 and V is TRBV28, with TRBD2 matching over 8 bases. Germline V gene lookup returns CDR1 MDHEN and CDR2 SYDVKM. The CDR3 consists of 16 residues. Trimming cost V 5 bases and J 3 bases; bases outside gene matches: 10. CDR3 sequence: CASSTSGRGETDTQYF. The CDR3 DNA reads as TGTGCCAGCAGTACCAGCGGGAGAGGGGAGACAGATACGCAGTATTTT.

This clone was seen just once. This rearrangement joins TRBV9 to TRBJ1-2, with unresolved D. The V end was cut by 4 bases, the J end by 1 base, with 17 bases between. CDR1 is SGDLS and CDR2 is YYNGEE in the germline V gene. CDR3 length: 16 residues. The CDR3 spells CASSQTDYQVNYGYTF. DNA of the CDR3: TGTGCCAGCAGCCAGACCGACTATCAAGTTAACTATGGCTACACCTTC.

This clone came up once. This chain connects TRBV2 to TRBJ1-3; the D gene is possibly TRBD1 (6 bases). The length of the CDR3 is 11 residues. Trimming took off 6 bases at V and 11 bases at J, with 11 bases between the two ends. Germline V lookup: CDR1 SNHLY, CDR2 FYNNEI. In nucleotides, the CDR3 is TGTGCCAGCAGGAGGGGGGTGGCCATATATTTT. Translated, it gives CASRRGVAIYF.